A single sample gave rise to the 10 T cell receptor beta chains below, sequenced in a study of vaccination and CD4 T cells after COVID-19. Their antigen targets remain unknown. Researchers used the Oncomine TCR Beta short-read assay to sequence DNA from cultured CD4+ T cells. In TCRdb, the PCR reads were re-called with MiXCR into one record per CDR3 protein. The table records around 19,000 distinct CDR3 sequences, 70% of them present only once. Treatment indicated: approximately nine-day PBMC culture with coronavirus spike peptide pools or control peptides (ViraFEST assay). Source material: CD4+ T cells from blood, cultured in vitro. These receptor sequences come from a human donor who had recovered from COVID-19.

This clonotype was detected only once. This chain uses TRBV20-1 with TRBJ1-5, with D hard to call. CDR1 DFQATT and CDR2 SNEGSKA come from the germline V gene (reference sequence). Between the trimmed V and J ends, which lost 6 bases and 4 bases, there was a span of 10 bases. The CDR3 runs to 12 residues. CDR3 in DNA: TGCAGTGCGCCGCGTTTAAATCAGCCCCAGCATTTT. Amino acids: CSAPRLNQPQHF.

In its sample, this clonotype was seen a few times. The CDR3 bases are TGCAGTGCCAGCCCATCCAGCGAAAGCACAGATACGCAGTATTTT. Its translation is CSASPSSESTDTQYF. The V call is TRBV20-1, the J call TRBJ2-3; D is unresolved. The CDR3 is 15 residues long. Trimming took off 6 bases at V and 0 bases at J, with 16 bases between the two ends. Germline CDR1 and CDR2: DFQATT and SNEGSKA (reference sequence).

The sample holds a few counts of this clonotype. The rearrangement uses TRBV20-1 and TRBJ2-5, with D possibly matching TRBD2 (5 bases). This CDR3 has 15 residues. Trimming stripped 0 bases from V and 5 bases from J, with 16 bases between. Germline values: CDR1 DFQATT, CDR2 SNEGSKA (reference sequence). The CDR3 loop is CSARDFVRATETQYF. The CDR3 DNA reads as TGCAGTGCTAGAGATTTTGTGAGGGCCACGGAGACCCAGTACTTC.

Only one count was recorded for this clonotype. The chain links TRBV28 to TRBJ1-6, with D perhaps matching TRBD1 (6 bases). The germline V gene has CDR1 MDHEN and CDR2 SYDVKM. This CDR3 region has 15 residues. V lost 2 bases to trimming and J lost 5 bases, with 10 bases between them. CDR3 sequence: CASSLVRTDNSPLHF. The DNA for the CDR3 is TGTGCCAGCAGTTTAGTTCGGACAGATAATTCACCCCTCCACTTT.

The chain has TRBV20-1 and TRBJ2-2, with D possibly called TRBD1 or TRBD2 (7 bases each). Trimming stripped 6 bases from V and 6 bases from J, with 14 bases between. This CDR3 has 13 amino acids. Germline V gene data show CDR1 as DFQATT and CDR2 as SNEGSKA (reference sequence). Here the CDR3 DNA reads TGCAGTGCCCAGGGGGGGGGAGCCGGGGAGCTGTTTTTT. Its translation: CSAQGGGAGELFF.

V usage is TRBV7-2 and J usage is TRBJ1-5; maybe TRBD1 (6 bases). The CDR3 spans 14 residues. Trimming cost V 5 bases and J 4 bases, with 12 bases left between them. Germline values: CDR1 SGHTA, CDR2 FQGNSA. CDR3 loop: CASSPQGFNQPQHF. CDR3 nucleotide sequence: TGTGCCAGCAGCCCGCAGGGGTTTAATCAGCCCCAGCATTTT.

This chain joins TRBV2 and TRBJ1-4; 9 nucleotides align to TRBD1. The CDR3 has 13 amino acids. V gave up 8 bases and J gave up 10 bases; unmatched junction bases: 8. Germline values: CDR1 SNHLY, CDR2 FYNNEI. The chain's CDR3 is CASDRDREGKLFF. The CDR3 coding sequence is TGTGCCAGCGACCGGGACAGGGAGGGAAAACTGTTTTTT.

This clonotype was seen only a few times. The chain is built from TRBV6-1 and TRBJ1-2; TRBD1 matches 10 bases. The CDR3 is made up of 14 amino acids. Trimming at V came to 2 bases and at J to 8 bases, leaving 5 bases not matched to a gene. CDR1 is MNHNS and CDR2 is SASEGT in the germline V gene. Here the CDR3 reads CASSEQGQGTGYTF. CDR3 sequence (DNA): TGTGCCAGCAGTGAACAGGGACAGGGGACCGGCTACACCTTC.

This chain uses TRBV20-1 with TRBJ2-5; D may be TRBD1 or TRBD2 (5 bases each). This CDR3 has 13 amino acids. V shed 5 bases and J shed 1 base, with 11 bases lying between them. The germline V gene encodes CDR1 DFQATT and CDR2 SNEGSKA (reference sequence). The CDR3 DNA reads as TGCAGTGCTCCGGACGGGGCCCAAGAGACCCAGTACTTC. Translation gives CSAPDGAQETQYF.

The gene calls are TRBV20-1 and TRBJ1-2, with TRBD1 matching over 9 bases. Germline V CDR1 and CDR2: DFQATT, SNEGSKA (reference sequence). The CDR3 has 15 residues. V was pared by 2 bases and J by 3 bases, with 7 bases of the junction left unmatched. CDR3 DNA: TGCAGTGCTAGACAGTCGGGACAGGGCCACTATGGCTACACCTTC. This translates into CSARQSGQGHYGYTF.